The rows below give T cell receptor beta chains drawn from one sample of a study of T-cell memory formation after mild COVID-19. TCRdb analysed the 5' RACE reads with MiXCR anew, one entry per CDR3 protein. The sample yields 500,000 to 550,000 distinct CDR3 sequences, around 20% seen once. Source material: PBMCs or a T cell subset sorted from them (not recorded which). Receptors were obtained from an adult woman who had mild COVID-19 (a few samples of this study predate the infection). Cell type and time point are not known. The CDR3 runs from the conserved cysteine through the conserved F or W. The order of the fields is J gene, V gene, D gene, CDR3 protein. A D gene is named only where the DNA matches it firmly.

J gene: TRBJ1-1
V gene: TRBV3-1
D gene: -
CDR3 protein: CASSQDTAFLNTEAFF

J gene: TRBJ1-1
V gene: TRBV4-1
D gene: TRBD1
CDR3 protein: CASSHRDRATEAFF

J gene: TRBJ1-1
V gene: TRBV20-1
D gene: -
CDR3 protein: CSASPGAALNTEAFF

J gene: TRBJ1-1
V gene: TRBV6-1
D gene: TRBD1
CDR3 protein: CASSEMTGMFTEAFF

J gene: TRBJ1-2
V gene: TRBV6-5
D gene: -
CDR3 protein: CASSSGTTNYGYTF

J gene: TRBJ2-3
V gene: TRBV27
D gene: TRBD2
CDR3 protein: CASKTSGGTDTQYF

J gene: TRBJ2-3
V gene: TRBV5-4
D gene: -
CDR3 protein: CASSFSGLGQYF

J gene: TRBJ2-1
V gene: TRBV7-6
D gene: TRBD1
CDR3 protein: CASSLALAGGRYNEQFF

J gene: TRBJ2-7
V gene: TRBV7-9
D gene: TRBD2
CDR3 protein: CASSSKRLAGGFSFYEQYF

J gene: TRBJ1-6
V gene: TRBV7-9
D gene: -
CDR3 protein: CASSLGPENSPLHF

J gene: TRBJ2-5
V gene: TRBV7-2
D gene: TRBD1
CDR3 protein: CASSADRGLVTQYF

J gene: TRBJ2-2
V gene: TRBV20-1
D gene: -
CDR3 protein: CSASYRDTGELFF

J gene: TRBJ2-7
V gene: TRBV12-3/TRBV12-4
D gene: -
CDR3 protein: CASSSRPTDSRSYEQYF

J gene: TRBJ1-2
V gene: TRBV27
D gene: -
CDR3 protein: CASSSLYQTGNHGYTF

J gene: TRBJ2-7
V gene: TRBV4-1
D gene: -
CDR3 protein: CASSPLGSDEQYF

J gene: TRBJ2-3
V gene: TRBV7-3
D gene: -
CDR3 protein: CASSLGVRTDTQYF

J gene: TRBJ2-1
V gene: TRBV4-2
D gene: -
CDR3 protein: CASSQERTIHLDEQFF

J gene: TRBJ2-7
V gene: TRBV3-1
D gene: -
CDR3 protein: CASSQDPAYAQYF

J gene: TRBJ2-1
V gene: TRBV7-9
D gene: -
CDR3 protein: CASSRRHRTSLGFF

J gene: TRBJ1-1
V gene: TRBV11-2
D gene: TRBD1
CDR3 protein: CASSEPGQFLTEAFF

J gene: TRBJ2-1
V gene: TRBV7-2
D gene: -
CDR3 protein: CASRQAARNEQFF

J gene: TRBJ2-1
V gene: TRBV10-2
D gene: -
CDR3 protein: CASSEETGEQFF

J gene: TRBJ1-1
V gene: TRBV3-1
D gene: -
CDR3 protein: CASRLTGSEAFF

J gene: TRBJ2-7
V gene: TRBV6-5
D gene: -
CDR3 protein: CASSSLRAVSYEQYF

J gene: TRBJ2-1
V gene: TRBV7-2
D gene: TRBD2
CDR3 protein: CASSLGGVAGGAREQFF

J gene: TRBJ2-7
V gene: TRBV7-2
D gene: -
CDR3 protein: CASSFLGLDYEQYF

J gene: TRBJ2-1
V gene: TRBV7-8
D gene: -
CDR3 protein: CASSALDAYFF

J gene: TRBJ2-4
V gene: TRBV20-1
D gene: TRBD1
CDR3 protein: CSATGQGTKNIQYF

J gene: TRBJ1-2
V gene: TRBV29-1
D gene: -
CDR3 protein: CSVFGTIKGYTF

J gene: TRBJ2-3
V gene: TRBV7-9
D gene: -
CDR3 protein: CASSLFGSRGLRTGIDTQYF

J gene: TRBJ1-4
V gene: TRBV4-1
D gene: TRBD1
CDR3 protein: CASSWTRGLDEKLFF

J gene: TRBJ2-1
V gene: TRBV18
D gene: -
CDR3 protein: CASSPLDGYNEQFF

J gene: TRBJ1-5
V gene: TRBV3-1
D gene: -
CDR3 protein: CASSQDSPYSNQPQHF

J gene: TRBJ1-3
V gene: TRBV9
D gene: -
CDR3 protein: CASSPFRALSGNTIYF

J gene: TRBJ2-2
V gene: TRBV7-9
D gene: -
CDR3 protein: CASSLAWPGELFF

J gene: TRBJ2-5
V gene: TRBV20-1
D gene: TRBD1
CDR3 protein: CSASLRTGQETQYF

J gene: TRBJ2-2
V gene: TRBV9
D gene: -
CDR3 protein: CASSVVIGELFF

J gene: TRBJ2-1
V gene: TRBV2
D gene: TRBD2
CDR3 protein: CASSAPGGRTSRYNEQFF

J gene: TRBJ2-5
V gene: TRBV5-1
D gene: TRBD1
CDR3 protein: CASSRGTGVQETQYF

J gene: TRBJ2-7
V gene: TRBV5-1
D gene: TRBD2
CDR3 protein: CASSWGPAGGSGEQYF

J gene: TRBJ1-3
V gene: TRBV20-1
D gene: -
CDR3 protein: CSAKGPGNTIYF

J gene: TRBJ1-1
V gene: TRBV12-3/TRBV12-4
D gene: -
CDR3 protein: CASRFRGKITEAFF

J gene: TRBJ2-3
V gene: TRBV12-3/TRBV12-4
D gene: TRBD2
CDR3 protein: CASSSTLRASGDTQYF

J gene: TRBJ1-1
V gene: TRBV24-1
D gene: -
CDR3 protein: CATSERGNTEAFF

J gene: TRBJ2-5
V gene: TRBV6-6
D gene: -
CDR3 protein: CASRRTGTQQETQYF